The clone carrying this T cell receptor (beta chain) was counted ten times or more. This sample was included in a study of T cell repertoires in cytomegalovirus infection. J was trimmed by 2 bases and V by 7 bases; bases with no gene match: 10. CDR1 and CDR2 (germline): SGHAT, FQNNGV. This CDR3 is built from 18 residues. Via MiXCR, TCRdb re-called the reads, giving one row per CDR3 protein. The table shows hundreds of thousands of distinct CDR3 sequences, with roughly 30% occurring only once. The TCR sequence derives from a human donor in good health (CMV status not recorded). Some clones in this sample may be carry-over from other donors' samples. The chain joins TRBV11-2 to TRBJ2-2, with 13 bases aligning to TRBD2. The source material was PBMCs. The CDR3 region is CASNKGLAGALNTGELFF. In nucleotides, the CDR3 is TGTGCCAGCAACAAAGGACTAGCGGGGGCCCTAAACACCGGGGAGCTGTTTTTT.